This T cell receptor (beta chain) was sequenced for a study of blood T cells in healthy people across ages. Study-wide findings and caveats: Percentage of naive T cells showed a strong correlation with TCR beta diversity. Age advanced and TCR beta diversity per million T cells fell, roughly linearly.

To note about this clonotype: Its antigen is currently unknown.

This CDR3 is 13 amino acids long. V lost 5 bases and J lost 5, with 12 bases in between. Germline V gene data show CDR1 as MNHEY and CDR2 as SVGEGT. Isolation per sample recovered at least 7 million PBMCs. Using a J-beta primer mix together with a sample-barcoded 5' primer, a second PCR was run for roughly 6 to 11 cycles. Every single cDNA molecule received a tag from a template-switch adaptor with 12 random nucleotides. TCRdb processed the 5' RACE reads anew with MiXCR; each CDR3 protein has one entry. This table has about 1.5 million distinct CDR3 sequences, 40% to 45% appearing once. The receptor's source is a woman aged 18-35 years in good health. This chain links TRBV6-2 or TRBV6-3 with TRBJ2-5; D tentatively fits TRBD1 or TRBD2 (5 bases each). Sequenced material: blood. CDR3 in amino acids: CASSPGTVETQYF. CDR3 sequence (DNA): TGTGCCAGCAGTCCCGGGACGGTGGAGACCCAGTACTTC.